This T cell receptor beta chain was captured by sequencing in a study of long-term antiretroviral therapy in people with HIV. Comments on this clone: Its cognate antigen is unknown.

With survey level as its setting, the immunoSEQ assay was v3.0. TCRdb's copy holds only in-frame clones and misses some; the assay was immunoSEQ multiplex PCR. The sample includes about 17,000 clones, around 81% of them seen just once. CDR1 is MDHEN, CDR2 SYDVKM, per germline. V dropped 1 base and J dropped 3 bases, with 10 bases sitting between them. The CDR3 has 14 residues. Study-level findings and limits: After ART, diversity increased yet remained lower than transplant donor controls.

This specimen consisted of unsorted PBMCs, obtained 0.3 years before starting antiretroviral therapy. The receptor was derived from a man aged 50 to 59 with HIV. This sequence joins TRBV28 and TRBJ2-7, with D possibly called TRBD1 or TRBD2 (5 bases each). Here the CDR3 reads CASSLYGAFYEQYF. The CDR3 DNA follows: TGTGCCAGCAGTTTATACGGGGCGTTCTACGAGCAGTACTTC.